A single sample is the source of the 18 T cell receptor beta chains below, sequenced in a study of blood T cells in healthy people across ages. For the second PCR, which ran for roughly 7 to 11 cycles, a sample-barcoded 5' primer and a J-beta primer mix were used. TCRdb processed the 5' RACE reads anew with MiXCR; each CDR3 protein has one entry. Counted here are fewer than 800,000 distinct CDR3 sequences, around 48% occurring once; the ten biggest clones make up 30% to 35%. Sequenced input: blood. These receptors were collected from a woman between 55 and 75 years old in good health.

The genes are TRBV20-1 and TRBJ1-2, with D possibly TRBD1 on 5 matching bases. In germline, CDR1 is DFQATT, CDR2 SNEGSKA (reference sequence). The CDR3 consists of 12 residues. The ends were cut back, 6 bases at V and 2 bases at J, with 10 bases in the middle. The CDR3 sequence is CSAVDSNYGYTF. CDR3 nucleotide sequence: TGCAGTGCAGTCGACAGCAACTATGGCTACACCTTC.

This clonotype was detected a few times. The rearrangement uses TRBV20-1 and TRBJ2-3; no firm D call. Trimming pared 1 base from V and 3 bases from J, leaving 17 bases between. This CDR3 is built from 16 residues. Germline lookup yields CDR1 DFQATT and CDR2 SNEGSKA (reference sequence). CDR3 loop: CSARAQLSPQTDTQYF. The DNA for the CDR3 is TGCAGTGCTAGAGCACAACTAAGCCCCCAAACAGATACGCAGTATTTT.

The chain joins TRBV4-1 to TRBJ2-7; D unresolved. Germline V CDR1 and CDR2: MGHRA, YSYEKL. V gave up 4 bases and J gave up 6 bases, with 13 bases separating them. CDR3 length: 13 residues. CDR3 coding DNA: TGCGCCAGCAGCCCGAGCCCCTTTGGCGAGCAGTACTTC. Translating gives CASSPSPFGEQYF.

This clonotype was seen a single time. The chain recombines TRBV28 with TRBJ2-1, with D possibly TRBD2 on 5 matching bases. The ends were cut back, 5 bases at V and 8 bases at J, with 13 bases in the middle. The CDR3 covers 13 residues. Looked up from germline, CDR1 is MDHEN and CDR2 is SYDVKM. The CDR3: CASSPPGWDEQFF. CDR3 bases: TGTGCCAGCAGTCCCCCGGGGTGGGATGAGCAGTTCTTC.

This clonotype was counted only a few times. This chain links TRBV25-1 with TRBJ2-7, with D possibly TRBD2 on 6 matching bases. CDR1 and CDR2 from the germline V gene are MGHDK and SYGVNS. This CDR3 contains 15 residues. The ends were cut back, 3 bases at V and 3 bases at J, with 15 bases in the middle. The CDR3 protein is CASSEGGVAGYEQYF. CDR3 nucleotides: TGTGCCAGCAGTGAGGGGGGTGTGGCGGGCTACGAGCAGTACTTC.

For this clonotype: This may arise from a read error, as a much more abundant clone is one base away. The J gene is TRBJ2-3, the V gene TRBV29-1; 11 positions match TRBD2. This CDR3 is 15 amino acids long. Per germline, CDR1 SQVTM and CDR2 ANQGSEA. V lost 7 bases to trimming and J lost 0 bases; unmatched junction nucleotides: 6. The CDR3 loop is CSAAGLAGSTDTQYF. The CDR3 DNA follows: TGCAGCGCCGCCGGACTAGCGGGTAGCACAGATACGCAGTATTTT.

The chain combines TRBV18 with TRBJ2-1, with D possibly matching TRBD2 (5 bases). Germline-derived CDR1 and CDR2 are KGHSH and LQKENI. V lost 6 bases and J 5 bases, leaving 14 bases between the germline ends. The CDR3 is 14 amino acids. CDR3 protein: CASSRPRVDNEQFF. In nucleotides, the CDR3 is TGTGCCAGCTCCCGGCCGCGGGTGGACAATGAGCAGTTCTTC.

The chain has TRBV4-3 and TRBJ2-5, with 9 bases identical to TRBD1. The germline V gene has CDR1 LGHNA and CDR2 YSLEER. The CDR3 extends over 14 amino acids. After removal of 5 bases from V and 5 bases from J, the junction contained 6 bases not matched to a gene. The DNA for the CDR3 is TGCGCCAGCAGCGACGGGACAGGGTATGAGACCCAGTACTTC. This sequence encodes CASSDGTGYETQYF.

V and J are TRBV24-1 and TRBJ2-2, with D perhaps TRBD1 or TRBD2 (5 bases each). The germline gives CDR1 KGHDR, CDR2 SFDVKD. The CDR3 has 15 residues. Trimming cost V 10 bases and J 0 bases, with 14 bases left between them. CDR3 bases: TGTGCCACAGAGACCGGGACGGCGAACACCGGGGAGCTGTTTTTT. Translated: CATETGTANTGELFF.

The V call is TRBV29-1, the J call TRBJ1-6, with 7 bases matching TRBD1. The CDR3 consists of 13 residues. Germline CDR1 is SQVTM and CDR2 is ANQGSEA. V shed 4 bases, J shed 8 bases, and the junction held 5 bases outside the gene matches. CDR3 in amino acids: CSVGEGAHSPLHF. The DNA of the CDR3 is TGCAGCGTTGGGGAGGGGGCGCATTCACCCCTCCACTTT.

The rearrangement links TRBV11-1 to TRBJ2-1; TRBD2 aligns across 7 bases. Trimming took 1 base from V and 3 from J; bases not matched to a gene: 3. The CDR3 has 15 amino acids. Germline CDR1 SGHAT, CDR2 FQDESV (reference sequence). The CDR3 DNA reads as TGTGCCAGCAGCTTAGTGGGACTAAACTACAATGAGCAGTTCTTC. Residues: CASSLVGLNYNEQFF.

The rearrangement links TRBV6-5 to TRBJ2-5; TRBD1 matches at 10 bases. Unmatched junction bases numbered 2, after V lost 6 bases and J lost 1 base. The CDR3 totals 14 residues. The germline gives CDR1 MNHEY, CDR2 SVGAGI. The CDR3 nucleotides read TGTGCCAGCAGAGGGACAGGGGTCCAAGAGACCCAGTACTTC. This translates into CASRGTGVQETQYF.

CDR3 sequence: CASTTGGKTQYF. Written as DNA, the CDR3 is TGTGCCAGCACTACCGGGGGAAAGACCCAGTACTTC. This chain joins TRBV28 and TRBJ2-7; D perhaps matches TRBD2 (6 bases). The J call is uncertain, as TRBJ2-5 better fits the DNA end. CDR1 is MDHEN, CDR2 SYDVKM, per germline. This CDR3 spans 12 amino acids.

V usage is TRBV7-9 and J usage is TRBJ2-4, with 9 bases lining up with TRBD1. Trimming at V came to 4 bases and at J to 8 bases, leaving 12 bases not matched to a gene. The CDR3 loop spans 16 amino acids. Germline assignment: CDR1 SEHNR and CDR2 FQNEAQ (reference sequence). CDR3 sequence reads: CASSSTGGGFRDIQYF. CDR3 bases: TGTGCCAGCAGCTCGACAGGGGGAGGGTTTAGGGACATTCAGTACTTC. The full variable domain, rest sourced from reference TRBV7-9 and TRBJ2-4, is DTGVSQNPRHKITKRGQNVTFRCDPISEHNRLYWYRQTLGQGPEFLTYFQNEAQLEKSRLLSDRFSAERPKGSFSTLEIQRTEQGDSAMYLCASSSTGGGFRDIQYFGAGTRLSVL.

This chain links TRBV15 with TRBJ2-3; 10 bases fit TRBD2. Germline-derived CDR1 and CDR2 are LNHNV and YYDKDF (reference sequence). V shed 6 bases and J 5 bases; nucleotides not matched to a gene: 8. The CDR3 length is 15 residues. The CDR3 region has the DNA TGTGCCACCAGTCTAGCGGGAGTCTTGGGAGATACGCAGTATTTT. Encoded protein: CATSLAGVLGDTQYF.

The rearrangement links TRBV24-1 to TRBJ2-5, with D tentatively TRBD2 (7 bases). V was trimmed by 3 bases and J by 5 bases, leaving 12 bases between them. The CDR3 runs 14 residues. From germline, CDR1 is KGHDR and CDR2 SFDVKD. The CDR3 DNA follows: TGTGCCACCAGTGATCGGGGGGCGGGGGAGACCCAGTACTTC. This encodes CATSDRGAGETQYF.

The rearrangement uses TRBV9 and TRBJ2-7; unclear D gene. Trimming removed 0 bases from V and 5 bases from J, with 12 bases in between. Germline V gene sequence: CDR1 SGDLS, CDR2 YYNGEE. This CDR3 comprises 14 residues. CDR3 DNA: TGTGCCAGCAGCGTAGACAGTGCTAGGGACGAGCAGTACTTC. It encodes CASSVDSARDEQYF. The whole variable domain, filled in from reference TRBV9 and TRBJ2-7, reads DSGVTQTPKHLITATGQRVTLRCSPRSGDLSVYWYQQSLDQGLQFLIQYYNGEERAKGNILERFSAQQFPDLHSELNLSSLELGDSALYFCASSVDSARDEQYFGPGTRLTVT.

The chain is built from TRBV20-1 and TRBJ2-3; 8 bases are a match to TRBD2. CDR1 DFQATT and CDR2 SNEGSKA come from the germline V gene (reference sequence). With 1 base clipped from V and 0 bases from J, the junction kept 3 bases outside the gene matches. This CDR3 has 15 amino acids. The chain's CDR3 is CSARGQRGSTDTQYF. CDR3 sequence (DNA): TGCAGTGCTAGAGGTCAGCGGGGGAGCACAGATACGCAGTATTTT.